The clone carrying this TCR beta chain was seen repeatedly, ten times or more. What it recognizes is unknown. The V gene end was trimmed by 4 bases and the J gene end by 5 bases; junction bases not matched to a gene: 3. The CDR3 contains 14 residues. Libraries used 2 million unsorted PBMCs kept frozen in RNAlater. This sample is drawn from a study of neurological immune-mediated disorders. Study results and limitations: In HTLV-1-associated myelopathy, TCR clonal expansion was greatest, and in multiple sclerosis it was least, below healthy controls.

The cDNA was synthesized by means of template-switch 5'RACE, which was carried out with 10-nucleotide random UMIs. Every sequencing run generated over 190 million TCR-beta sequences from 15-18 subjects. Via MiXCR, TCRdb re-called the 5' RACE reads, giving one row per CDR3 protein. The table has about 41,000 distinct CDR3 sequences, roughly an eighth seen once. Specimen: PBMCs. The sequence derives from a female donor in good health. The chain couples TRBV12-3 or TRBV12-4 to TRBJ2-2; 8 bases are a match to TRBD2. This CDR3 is CASSSGGATGELFF. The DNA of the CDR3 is TGTGCCAGCAGTTCCGGGGGGGCTACCGGGGAGCTGTTTTTT.